The 30 T cell receptor beta chains reported below all come from one sample, sequenced in a study of T-cell memory formation after mild COVID-19. TCRdb re-called the 5' RACE reads with MiXCR, one entry per CDR3 protein. The sample holds 250,000 to 350,000 distinct CDR3 sequences, around 16% seen once. Sequencing was done on a sample of PBMCs or a T cell subset sorted from them (not recorded which). The receptors here all came from a man aged 18-30 years who had mild COVID-19 (a few samples of this study predate the infection). Cell type and time point are not known.

This clonotype was found a few times. This sequence joins TRBV5-1 and TRBJ2-4; 9 nucleotides line up with TRBD1. V was pared by 0 bases and J by 0 bases, with 10 bases of the junction left unmatched. The CDR3 covers 19 residues. Germline V lookup: CDR1 SGHRS, CDR2 YFSETQ. DNA of the CDR3: TGCGCCAGCAGCTTGGGACAGGGGGGACGAAGAGGAGCCAAAAACATTCAGTACTTC. Translating gives CASSLGQGGRRGAKNIQYF.

This clonotype was found a few times. V usage is TRBV9 and J usage is TRBJ2-2, with D unresolved. This CDR3 spans 13 amino acids. V was cut by 3 bases and J by 0 bases, with 3 bases left in between. Germline CDR1 SGDLS, CDR2 YYNGEE. The CDR3 DNA sequence: TGTGCCAGCAGCGGGGCGAACACCGGGGAGCTGTTTTTT. Its protein is CASSGANTGELFF.

This clonotype showed up just a few times. This chain connects TRBV6-5 to TRBJ2-3; 12 positions agree with TRBD2. V lost 6 bases to trimming and J lost 0 bases; unmatched junction nucleotides: 7. The germline gives CDR1 MNHEY, CDR2 SVGAGI. CDR3 length: 17 amino acids. As DNA, the CDR3 is TGTGCCAGCAGCTTCACCCTAGCGGGGGGGAGCACAGATACGCAGTATTTT. Translating gives CASSFTLAGGSTDTQYF.

This clonotype turned up a few times. CDR3 nucleotides: TGTGCCACCAGCAGAGGTGGGGGGAACACCGGGGAGCTGTTTTTT. As protein: CATSRGGGNTGELFF. The genes are TRBV15 and TRBJ2-2; either TRBD1 or TRBD2 may fit D (5 bases each). The CDR3 sequence is 15 residues long. Germline V CDR1 and CDR2: LNHNV, YYDKDF (reference sequence). The ends were cut back, 1 base at V and 1 base at J, with 7 bases in the middle.

The chain links TRBV24-1 to TRBJ2-4; the D gene is possibly TRBD1 (6 bases). This CDR3 is built from 16 residues. CDR1 is KGHDR, CDR2 SFDVKD, per germline. V lost 4 bases and J 8 bases, leaving 20 bases between the germline ends. This CDR3 reads CATSDRQGTVGDIQYF. DNA of the CDR3: TGTGCCACCAGTGACCGTCAGGGGACGGTGGGTGACATTCAGTACTTC.

J is TRBJ2-7 and V is TRBV4-1; no reliable D call. Germline V gives CDR1 MGHRA, CDR2 YSYEKL. The CDR3 covers 14 residues. V lost 1 base, J lost 4 bases, and 11 bases lay in between. The CDR3 sequence is CASSQAQVFYEQYF. DNA for the CDR3: TGCGCCAGCAGCCAAGCCCAGGTTTTTTACGAGCAGTACTTC.

The chain couples TRBV28 to TRBJ1-2; 8 bases map to TRBD1. The V segment lost 5 bases and the J segment 8 bases; nucleotides outside the gene matches: 10. This CDR3 spans 14 amino acids. CDR1 MDHEN and CDR2 SYDVKM come from the germline V gene. The CDR3 DNA is TGTGCCAGCAGTCGACTAGGACAGGGAGGCGGCTACACCTTC. It encodes CASSRLGQGGGYTF.

This chain connects TRBV19 to TRBJ1-6, with 11 bases that match TRBD1. Germline lookup yields CDR1 LNHDA and CDR2 SQIVND (reference sequence). CDR3 length: 14 amino acids. Trimming at V came to 6 bases and at J to 11 bases, leaving 6 bases not matched to a gene. CDR3 amino acids: CASRKDRGQAPLHF. The CDR3 coding sequence is TGTGCCAGTAGGAAGGACAGGGGGCAAGCACCCCTCCACTTT.

This clonotype was counted many times. V is TRBV4-3 and J is TRBJ1-4; TRBD1 is a possible D gene (6 bases). The CDR3 is 17 amino acids. Per the germline V gene, CDR1 is LGHNA and CDR2 is YSLEER. V was shortened by 0 bases and J by 5 bases, with 16 bases between the two germline ends. The CDR3 bases are TGCGCCAGCAGCCAAGAGACCCGTGGACAGTCAAATGAAAAACTGTTTTTT. Protein sequence: CASSQETRGQSNEKLFF.

This clonotype was detected a few times. V is TRBV20-1 and J is TRBJ2-3, with 12 bases fitting TRBD2. Per germline, CDR1 DFQATT and CDR2 SNEGSKA (reference sequence). The length of the CDR3 is 14 residues. Germline trimming cut 5 bases from V and 2 bases from J; bases unmatched to any gene: 2. The DNA for the CDR3 is TGCAGTGCTCTAGCGGGGGGGGACACAGATACGCAGTATTTT. Translating gives CSALAGGDTDTQYF.

This clonotype came up a few times. This sequence joins TRBV15 and TRBJ1-2; 8 nucleotides match TRBD1. The CDR3 has 13 residues. Germline CDR1 reads LNHNV; CDR2 reads YYDKDF (reference sequence). Trimming removed 3 bases from V and 6 bases from J; junction bases left unmatched: 3. The CDR3 DNA reads TGTGCCACCAGCAGGGACAGGGACGATGGCTACACCTTC. Encoded protein: CATSRDRDDGYTF.

V gene TRBV11-2 combines with J gene TRBJ1-1; possibly TRBD1 for D (5 bases). V was trimmed by 0 bases and J by 5 bases, leaving 22 bases between them. Germline CDR1 reads SGHAT; CDR2 reads FQNNGV. The CDR3 covers 18 residues. The CDR3 here is CASSLDWSLGGLETEAFF. As DNA, the CDR3 is TGTGCCAGCAGCTTAGACTGGTCTCTGGGGGGGTTGGAGACTGAAGCTTTCTTT.

There are a few counts of this clonotype. The rearrangement uses TRBV12-3 or TRBV12-4 and TRBJ2-7, with 9 bases matching TRBD1. Losses at the gene ends were 6 bases for V and 7 bases for J; bases not matched to a gene: 13. The CDR3 extends over 15 amino acids. The CDR3 coding sequence is TGTGCCAGCAGCCAGACAGGGGGAAGACCGGGGGAGCAGTACTTC. It specifies CASSQTGGRPGEQYF.

Ten or more counts support this clonotype. This chain joins TRBV9 and TRBJ2-1; 12 bases line up with TRBD2. Trimming removed 0 bases from V and 10 bases from J; junction bases left unmatched: 5. This CDR3 contains 15 residues. Germline V gene lookup returns CDR1 SGDLS and CDR2 YYNGEE. The CDR3 nucleotides are TGTGCCAGCAGCGTAGAGCTAGCGGGGGGGCAGGAGCAGTTCTTC. Protein: CASSVELAGGQEQFF.

In this sample, this clonotype turned up once. The chain has TRBV5-6 and TRBJ1-1; 7 nucleotides agree with TRBD1. This CDR3 is 15 amino acids long. Unmatched junction bases numbered 6, after V lost 0 bases and J lost 4 bases. The V gene's germline CDR1 is SGHDT and CDR2 YYEEEE. The CDR3 is CASSLAGRGSTEAFF. In nucleotides, the CDR3 is TGTGCCAGCAGCTTGGCCGGCAGGGGGTCCACTGAAGCTTTCTTT.

The rearrangement links TRBV9 to TRBJ2-5; 13 bases match TRBD2. The length of the CDR3 is 15 residues. Germline assignment: CDR1 SGDLS and CDR2 YYNGEE. J lost 4 bases, V lost 4 bases, and 4 bases had no gene match. The CDR3 DNA is TGTGCCAGCAGCCCCCGACTAGCGGGAGGAGAGACCCAGTACTTC. This translates into CASSPRLAGGETQYF.

This clonotype was seen at least ten times. This rearrangement joins TRBV27 to TRBJ2-3, with 8 bases aligning to TRBD2. The CDR3 loop spans 14 amino acids. Germline V gene data show CDR1 as MNHEY and CDR2 as SMNVEV (reference sequence). Losses at the gene ends were 5 bases for V and 3 bases for J; bases not matched to a gene: 4. CDR3 sequence: CASSNGGETDTQYF. CDR3 nucleotides: TGTGCCAGCAGTAACGGGGGGGAGACAGATACGCAGTATTTT.

This clonotype turned up a few times. The J gene is TRBJ2-3, the V gene TRBV7-2; no clear D gene. The ends were cut back, 5 bases at V and 0 bases at J, with 6 bases in the middle. This CDR3 is 13 amino acids long. Germline loops: CDR1 SGHTA, CDR2 FQGNSA. The DNA of the CDR3 is TGTGCCAGCAGCACCTACAGCACAGATACGCAGTATTTT. This sequence encodes CASSTYSTDTQYF. The whole variable domain, filled in from reference TRBV7-2 and TRBJ2-3, reads GAGVSQSPSNKVTEKGKDVELRCDPISGHTALYWYRQSLGQGLEFLIYFQGNSAPDKSGLPSDRFSAERTGGSVSTLTIQRTQQEDSAVYLCASSTYSTDTQYFGPGTRLTVL.

At least ten counts were recorded for this clonotype. V is TRBV5-1 and J is TRBJ2-2, with D perhaps TRBD2 (6 bases). With 2 bases removed from V and 5 bases from J, the gap between germline ends came to 10 bases. The CDR3 is 14 amino acids. Looked up from germline, CDR1 is SGHRS and CDR2 is YFSETQ. CDR3 in DNA: TGCGCCAGCAGCTTATCTGGAGGGACCGGGGAGCTGTTTTTT. Amino acids: CASSLSGGTGELFF.

With regard to this clonotype: An end of the junction does not agree with germline; a read error may underlie this. V is TRBV19 and J is TRBJ2-7, with 7 positions matching TRBD1. Germline assignment: CDR1 LNHDA and CDR2 SQIVND (reference sequence). CDR3 length equals 15 residues. CDR3 region: CASSIAYRDSHYRDF. Written as DNA, the CDR3 is TGTGCCAGTAGTATTGCGTACCGGGACAGCCACTACCGGGACTTC.

In this sample, this clonotype turned up many times. The chain carries TRBV20-1 and TRBJ2-7; 7 bases fit TRBD1. The CDR3 totals 12 residues. Germline CDR1 DFQATT, CDR2 SNEGSKA (reference sequence). V shed 1 base, J shed 3 bases, and the junction held 0 bases outside the gene matches. In DNA, the CDR3 is TGCAGTGCTAGAGGACAGGGCTACGAGCAGTACGTC. Translated: CSARGQGYEQYV.

This clonotype has just a few counts. The chain couples TRBV20-1 to TRBJ1-6; D remains unclear. Between the trimmed V and J ends, which lost 1 base and 0 bases, there was a span of 13 bases. The CDR3 extends over 17 amino acids. Germline-derived CDR1 and CDR2 are DFQATT and SNEGSKA (reference sequence). CDR3 nucleotides: TGCAGTGCTAGAGCCCACCACCAGAACTCCTATAATTCACCCCTCCACTTT. Its protein product is CSARAHHQNSYNSPLHF.

This clonotype was picked up many times. The chain has TRBV28 and TRBJ2-4; D remains ambiguous. The CDR3 has 12 residues. V shed 6 bases and J shed 6 bases, with 9 bases lying between them. Germline CDR1 MDHEN, CDR2 SYDVKM. The CDR3 DNA follows: TGTGCCAGCAGAAACCCGCCAAACATTCAGTACTTC. Residues: CASRNPPNIQYF.

This clonotype has ten or more counts. This rearrangement joins TRBV12-3 or TRBV12-4 to TRBJ2-4; no reliable D call. The CDR3 consists of 11 residues. Trimming took off 6 bases at V and 8 bases at J, with 8 bases between the two ends. The CDR3 spells CASRIGDIQYF. DNA for the CDR3: TGTGCCAGCAGAATAGGAGACATTCAGTACTTC.

This clonotype was seen a few times. The chain carries TRBV6-2 or TRBV6-3 and TRBJ1-2; no clear D gene. The V and J ends lost 2 bases and 8 bases respectively, with 9 bases between them. The CDR3 runs to 12 residues. CDR1 and CDR2 (germline): MNHEY, SVGEGT. The CDR3: CASSYQTRGYTF. Here the CDR3 DNA reads TGTGCCAGCAGTTACCAGACGCGGGGCTACACCTTC.

About this clonotype itself: Just one base apart from a much larger clone, this may be a read error. The CDR3 coding sequence is TGCAGTGCCGGGACATGGAACGGGGAGCTGTTTTTT. It encodes CSAGTWNGELFF. The rearrangement joins TRBV29-1 to TRBJ2-2; D is perhaps TRBD1 (6 bases). There are 12 residues in the CDR3. Per the germline V gene, CDR1 is SQVTM and CDR2 is ANQGSEA.

This clonotype was detected only a few times. The chain is built from TRBV6-5 and TRBJ2-7; 9 bases are a match to TRBD1. V gave up 2 bases and J gave up 6 bases; unmatched junction bases: 5. The CDR3 is made up of 14 amino acids. Germline V gene sequence: CDR1 MNHEY, CDR2 SVGAGI. The chain's CDR3 is CASSYGQGIGEQYF. CDR3 DNA: TGTGCCAGCAGTTACGGACAGGGGATTGGCGAGCAGTACTTC.

The chain joins TRBV20-1 to TRBJ2-1; D possibly corresponds to TRBD1 (6 bases). Germline CDR1 and CDR2: DFQATT and SNEGSKA (reference sequence). The V gene lost 0 bases and the J gene lost 1 base, with 10 bases spanning the gap. This CDR3 is 15 amino acids long. In DNA form, the CDR3 reads TGCAGTGCTAGAGAGGGGGCCCGGTCCTACAATGAGCAGTTCTTC. The encoded protein is CSAREGARSYNEQFF.

The chain couples TRBV6-1 to TRBJ1-2; D is uncertain. This CDR3 is 10 amino acids long. Looked up from germline, CDR1 is MNHNS and CDR2 is SASEGT. V dropped 6 bases and J dropped 8 bases, with 7 bases sitting between them. DNA of the CDR3: TGTGCCAGCAGGGGGAGGGGCTACACCTTC. Protein: CASRGRGYTF.

This clonotype was counted many times. The chain carries TRBV4-2 and TRBJ2-2; 9 nucleotides line up with TRBD2. After removal of 8 bases from V and 3 bases from J, the junction contained 10 bases not matched to a gene. Looked up from germline, CDR1 is LGHNA and CDR2 is YNFKEQ. The CDR3 extends over 16 amino acids. In nucleotides, the CDR3 is TGTGCCAGCCACCCAATTGGGACTAGCTACACCGGGGAGCTGTTTTTT. Translating it yields CASHPIGTSYTGELFF.